The T cell receptor beta chain under discussion was sequenced for a study of T cells in Graves' hyperthyroidism and ophthalmopathy. The V gene lost 1 base and the J gene lost 2 bases, with 9 bases spanning the gap. Per the germline V gene, CDR1 is SGHAT and CDR2 is FQNNGV. This CDR3 contains 14 residues. The source material, RNA transcripts, was used to amplify TCR beta CDR3 regions. The primer set for the first-round RT-PCR of the TCR CDR3 was HTBI. MiXCR, applied by TCRdb to the multiplex PCR reads, yields one record per CDR3 protein. This table has about 260,000 distinct CDR3 sequences, 20% to 25% appearing once. In its sample, this clonotype was seen many times.

This chain links TRBV11-2 with TRBJ2-7, with D perhaps matching TRBD1 (6 bases). This receptor was identified in a man aged 35-49 years with Graves' hyperthyroidism that later progressed to Graves' ophthalmopathy. Sequencing input: blood. Here the CDR3 reads CASSLAGEPYEQYF. The CDR3 DNA sequence: TGTGCCAGCAGCTTAGCAGGGGAGCCCTACGAGCAGTACTTC.